This T cell receptor beta chain originates from a study of lymphopenia after photon versus proton radiotherapy. The table came from immunoSEQ multiplex PCR; TCRdb's copy has only in-frame clones and leaves some out. The repertoire holds tens of thousands of clones, with just under 90% as singletons. Comment on this clone: What it recognizes is unknown.

Overall study findings and caveats: After the lymphocyte nadir, photon-treated repertoires showed oligoclonal expansion, especially of CD8+ Temra cells. Under photons, naive T cells and diversity fell while effector/memory populations rose.

The clonotype comes from a woman in her sixties or seventies with cholangiocarcinoma. Some clones in this sample may be carry-over from other donors' samples. Sequences were derived from peripheral blood, sampled from a patient treated with proton-based radiotherapy.

CDR3 nucleotide sequence: TGCGCCAGCAGCCGAGGGCGGCACTACGAGCAGTACTTC. It is translated as CASSRGRHYEQYF. The V call is TRBV10-2, the J call TRBJ2-7; D is possibly TRBD2 (5 bases). Trimming removed 6 bases at V and 3 bases at J, with 12 bases between. CDR1 is WSHSY and CDR2 is SAAADI in the germline V gene. The CDR3 is 13 residues long.